This entry concerns a single TCR beta chain. Its specificity is unknown. The sample comes from a study of T cell repertoires in cytomegalovirus infection. MiXCR was run by TCRdb on the reads, yielding one entry per CDR3 protein. The data hold 150,000 to 200,000 distinct CDR3 sequences, with roughly a fifth observed a single time. CDR1 and CDR2 from the germline V gene are MNHEY and SVGEGT. V trimming: 0 bases; J trimming: 3 bases; junction bases outside the gene matches: 6. The CDR3 is made up of 17 amino acids. Study results and limitations: Within the response measured ex vivo, HLA-C-restricted CMV-specific TCR beta clonotypes were dominant.

This TCR was recovered from a human donor in good health (CMV status not recorded). Some clones in this sample may be carry-over from other donors' samples. The sequenced material came from PBMCs. The chain employs TRBV6-2 or TRBV6-3 and TRBJ1-1; 11 bases align to TRBD1. The CDR3 DNA is TGTGCCAGCAGTTACTCTCGGACAGGGGGCGCCTACACTGAAGCTTTCTTT. It yields the protein CASSYSRTGGAYTEAFF.